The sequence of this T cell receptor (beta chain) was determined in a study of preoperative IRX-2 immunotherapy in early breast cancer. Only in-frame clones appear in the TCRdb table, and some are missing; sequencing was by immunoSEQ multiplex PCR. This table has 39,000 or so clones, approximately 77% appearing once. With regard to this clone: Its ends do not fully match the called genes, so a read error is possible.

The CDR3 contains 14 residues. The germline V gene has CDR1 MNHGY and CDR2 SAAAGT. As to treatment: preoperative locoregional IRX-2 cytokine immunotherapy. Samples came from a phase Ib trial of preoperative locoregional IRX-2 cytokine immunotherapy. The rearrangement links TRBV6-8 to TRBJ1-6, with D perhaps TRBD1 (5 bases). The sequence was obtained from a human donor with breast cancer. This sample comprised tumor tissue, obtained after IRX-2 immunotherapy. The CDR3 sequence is CTSSEGPGRPILHF. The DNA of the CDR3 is TGTACCAGCAGTGAGGGGCCCGGGCGTCCAATCCTCCACTTT.